The sequence of this TCR beta chain was determined in a study of blood T cell repertoires in COVID-19. The overall study: The cDNA or gDNA used as material had been derived from T cells, B-cell-depleted T cells, or PBMCs.

J was trimmed by 1 base and V by 5 bases; bases with no gene match: 4. In germline, CDR1 is PRHDT, CDR2 FYEKMQ (reference sequence). CDR3 length: 15 amino acids. How the authors handled the data: From reference gene primer amplification, estimates of nucleated cell counts were derived. Sequencing was performed with immunoSEQ multiplex PCR; in TCRdb, only in-frame clones are kept and a portion is missing. V and J calls plus clone size are reproduced from that table; the DNA served to infer D and trimming. The data show some 120,000 clones, 80% seen once. The sample taken for sequencing was peripheral blood. The chain is built from TRBV13 and TRBJ2-1; 8 bases map to TRBD2. The source is a man aged 70 or older with acute or convalescent COVID-19. The CDR3 here is CASSPGGVSYNEQFF. The DNA for the CDR3 is TGTGCCAGCAGCCCGGGGGGGGTGTCCTACAATGAGCAGTTCTTC.